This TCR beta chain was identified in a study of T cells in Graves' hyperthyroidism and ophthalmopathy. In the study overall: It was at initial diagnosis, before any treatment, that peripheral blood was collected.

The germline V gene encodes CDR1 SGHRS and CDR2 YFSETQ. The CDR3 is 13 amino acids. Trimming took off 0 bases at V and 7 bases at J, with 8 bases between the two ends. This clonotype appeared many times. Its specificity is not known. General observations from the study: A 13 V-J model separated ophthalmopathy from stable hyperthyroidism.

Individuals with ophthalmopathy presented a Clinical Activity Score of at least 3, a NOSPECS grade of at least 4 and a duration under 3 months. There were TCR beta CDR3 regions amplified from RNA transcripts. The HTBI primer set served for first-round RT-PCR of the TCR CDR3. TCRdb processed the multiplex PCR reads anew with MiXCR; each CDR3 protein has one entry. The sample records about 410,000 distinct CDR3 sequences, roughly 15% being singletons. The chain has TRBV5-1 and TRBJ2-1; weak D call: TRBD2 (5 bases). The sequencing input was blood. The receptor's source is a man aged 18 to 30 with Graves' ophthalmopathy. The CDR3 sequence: CASSLGLTNEQFF. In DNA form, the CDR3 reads TGCGCCAGCAGCTTGGGACTAACGAATGAGCAGTTCTTC.